The present TCR beta chain was sequenced within a study of blood T cells in healthy people across ages. Alongside a J-beta primer mix, a sample-barcoded 5' primer served in a second PCR lasting roughly 6 to 11 cycles. TCRdb passed the 5' RACE reads through MiXCR, listing each CDR3 protein once. The sample holds about 1.4 million distinct CDR3 sequences, 45% to 70% seen once. Concerning this clonotype itself: Its antigen is undetermined.

The study's findings and limits: Unsorted PBMCs ruled out conclusive naive versus antigen-experienced comparison.

The CDR3 consists of 14 residues. V gave up 6 bases and J gave up 10 bases, with 19 bases separating them. The TCR originated in a man younger than 35 in good health. This chain uses TRBV12-3 or TRBV12-4 with TRBJ2-1, with a possible D match to TRBD2 (6 bases). Material: blood. CDR3 amino acids: CASRTFPTGVEQFF. For the CDR3, the DNA is TGTGCCAGCAGAACCTTCCCAACGGGGGTCGAGCAGTTCTTC.